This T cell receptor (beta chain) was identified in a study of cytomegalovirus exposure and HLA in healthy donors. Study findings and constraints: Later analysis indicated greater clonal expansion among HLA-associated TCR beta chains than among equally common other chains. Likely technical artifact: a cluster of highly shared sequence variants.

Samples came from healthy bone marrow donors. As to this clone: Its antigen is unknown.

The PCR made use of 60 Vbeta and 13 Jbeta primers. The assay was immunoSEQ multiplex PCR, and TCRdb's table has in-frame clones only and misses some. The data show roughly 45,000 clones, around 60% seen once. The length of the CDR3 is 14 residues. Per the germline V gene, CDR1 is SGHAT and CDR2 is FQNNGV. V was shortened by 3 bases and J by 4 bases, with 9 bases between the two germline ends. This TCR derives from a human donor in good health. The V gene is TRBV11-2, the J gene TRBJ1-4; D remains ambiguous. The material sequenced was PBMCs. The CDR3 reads CASSFTSYNEKLFF. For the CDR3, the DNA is TGTGCCAGCAGCTTTACCAGTTATAATGAAAAACTGTTTTTT.